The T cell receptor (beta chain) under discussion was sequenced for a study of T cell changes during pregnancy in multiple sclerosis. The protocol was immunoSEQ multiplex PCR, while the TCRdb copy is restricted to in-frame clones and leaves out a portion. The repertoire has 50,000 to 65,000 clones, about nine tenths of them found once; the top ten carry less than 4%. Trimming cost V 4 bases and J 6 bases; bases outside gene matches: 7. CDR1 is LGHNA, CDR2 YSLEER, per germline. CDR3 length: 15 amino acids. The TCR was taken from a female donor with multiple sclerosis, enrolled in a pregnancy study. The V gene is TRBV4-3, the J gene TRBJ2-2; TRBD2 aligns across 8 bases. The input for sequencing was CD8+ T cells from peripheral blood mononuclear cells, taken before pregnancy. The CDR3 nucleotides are TGCGCCAGCAGCCCTTGGTCCGGGGGGGCCGGGGAGCTGTTTTTT. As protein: CASSPWSGGAGELFF.